The rows below give T cell receptor beta chains drawn from one sample of a study of blood T cell repertoires in COVID-19. Sequencing was performed with immunoSEQ multiplex PCR; in TCRdb, only in-frame clones are kept and a portion is missing. The sample gives about 140,000 clones, around 87% of which show up once; roughly 4% is in the top ten. The material sequenced was peripheral blood. The receptor source for this set is a woman aged 40 to 50 with acute or convalescent COVID-19. The CDR3 runs from the conserved cysteine through the conserved F or W. A D gene is named only where the DNA matches it firmly. Clone size is given for some rows only: seen once, a few or many times, or a class if the clone is expanded.

j_gene,d_gene,abundance,v_gene,len,CDR3aa,CDR3nt
TRBJ1-5,TRBD1,-,TRBV9,15,CASSPPGQVNQPQHF,TGTGCCAGCAGCCCCCCTGGACAGGTCAATCAGCCCCAGCATTTT
TRBJ1-1,TRBD1,-,TRBV16,12,CASSQLTGAAFF,TGTGCCAGCAGCCAGTTGACAGGGGCAGCTTTCTTT
TRBJ1-4,-,-,TRBV9,15,CASSPIGTTNEKLFF,TGTGCCAGCAGCCCAATCGGGACAACTAATGAAAAACTGTTTTTT
TRBJ2-1,TRBD2,-,TRBV18,19,CASSPVASGGGSSYNEQFF,TGTGCCAGCTCACCAGTGGCTAGCGGGGGGGGGAGCTCCTACAATGAGCAGTTCTTC
TRBJ2-3,TRBD2,-,TRBV5-6,15,CASSFRGGAADTQYF,TGTGCCAGCAGCTTTCGGGGGGGGGCCGCAGATACGCAGTATTTT
TRBJ2-2,-,-,TRBV9,12,CASSADTGELFF,TGTGCCAGCAGCGCCGACACCGGGGAGCTGTTTTTT
TRBJ2-2,TRBD1,-,TRBV5-1,15,CASSLGGQGIGELFF,TGCGCCAGCAGCTTGGGGGGACAGGGAATCGGGGAGCTGTTTTTT
TRBJ1-1,-,-,TRBV30,11,CAWSAYTEAFF,TGTGCCTGGAGTGCCTATACTGAAGCTTTCTTT
TRBJ2-7,-,once,TRBV5-1,13,CASSSGLAYEQYF,TGCGCCAGCAGCTCCGGACTCGCCTACGAGCAGTACTTC
TRBJ2-7,-,-,TRBV10-3,15,CASDPGLGLSYEQYF,TGTGCCAGTGATCCGGGACTCGGGTTATCCTACGAGCAGTACTTC
TRBJ2-2,-,-,TRBV5-1,16,CASSLRTASNTGELFF,TGCGCCAGCAGCTTGAGGACAGCCTCGAACACCGGGGAGCTGTTTTTT
TRBJ1-1,-,-,TRBV7-9,13,CASSRGVNTEAFF,TGTGCCAGCAGCCGAGGCGTGAACACTGAAGCTTTCTTT
TRBJ1-1,TRBD1,-,TRBV7-9,17,CASSPGTGGIKNTEAFF,TGTGCCAGCAGCCCAGGGACAGGGGGCATTAAGAACACTGAAGCTTTCTTT
TRBJ1-2,TRBD1,-,TRBV5-4,14,CASSGPGQGYGYTF,TGTGCCAGCAGCGGGCCGGGACAGGGGTATGGCTACACCTTC
TRBJ1-2,-,-,TRBV6-5,15,CASSYLDSPLYGYTF,TGTGCCAGCAGTTACTTAGACAGTCCCTTGTATGGCTACACCTTC
TRBJ2-3,TRBD2,-,TRBV6-5,15,CATFLSGIPTDTQYF,TGTGCCACTTTTCTCAGCGGGATCCCCACAGATACGCAGTATTTT
TRBJ2-7,-,few,TRBV12-5,13,CASGLIHPYEQYF,TGTGCTAGTGGTTTGATACATCCCTACGAGCAGTACTTC
TRBJ2-6,-,once,TRBV7-3,19,CASSLIPRTDSSGANVLTF,TGTGCCAGCAGCTTAATTCCAAGGACAGACAGCTCTGGGGCCAACGTCCTGACTTTC
TRBJ2-5,-,-,TRBV12-3/TRBV12-4,12,CASSLRIETQYF,TGTGCCAGCAGTTTGAGGATAGAGACCCAGTACTTC
TRBJ1-1,-,-,TRBV21-1,16,CASSGHQTATNTEAFF,TGTGCCAGCAGCGGGCATCAGACAGCCACGAACACTGAAGCTTTCTTT
TRBJ1-5,-,-,TRBV28,13,CASSLAGWQPQHF,TGTGCCAGCAGTTTGGCGGGTTGGCAGCCCCAGCATTTT
TRBJ2-7,-,-,TRBV12-5,12,CASGPNSYEQYF,TGTGCTAGTGGTCCCAACTCCTACGAGCAGTACTTC
TRBJ2-1,TRBD2,-,TRBV3-1/TRBV3-2,17,CASSPISGGYPYNEQFF,TGTGCCAGCAGCCCTATTAGCGGGGGCTACCCCTACAATGAGCAGTTCTTC
TRBJ1-4,-,-,TRBV6-5,14,CASQRQYEDEKLFF,TGTGCCAGCCAAAGACAGTACGAGGATGAAAAACTGTTTTTT
TRBJ1-2,TRBD1,-,TRBV27,14,CASSSTGGSYGYTF,TGTGCCAGCAGTTCCACAGGGGGTAGTTATGGCTACACCTTC
TRBJ2-7,TRBD2,once,TRBV3-1/TRBV3-2,14,CASSPTRGDYEQYF,TGTGCCAGCAGCCCGACGCGGGGGGACTACGAGCAGTACTTC
TRBJ2-1,-,-,TRBV5-6,15,CASSFGTLAYNEQFF,TGTGCCAGCAGCTTCGGGACACTCGCTTACAATGAGCAGTTCTTC
TRBJ1-4,-,-,TRBV6-2/TRBV6-3,13,CASSPLQGDKLFF,TGTGCCAGCAGTCCACTACAGGGAGATAAACTGTTTTTT
TRBJ2-7,-,-,TRBV10-3,14,CAISEKESSYEQYF,TGTGCCATCAGTGAAAAGGAGAGCTCCTACGAGCAGTACTTC
TRBJ1-6,-,-,TRBV5-4,17,CASSLGGQSSYNSPLHF,TGTGCCAGCAGCTTGGGGGGACAAAGCTCCTATAATTCACCCCTCCACTTT
TRBJ2-1,TRBD1,-,TRBV6-1,18,CASSERDRGRHPLIEQFF,TGTGCCAGCAGTGAACGGGACAGGGGACGTCATCCTCTAATCGAGCAGTTCTTC
TRBJ1-2,TRBD1,-,TRBV27,12,CASLLSDRGNYF,TGTGCCAGCCTTCTCTCGGACAGGGGGAATTACTTC
TRBJ1-2,-,-,TRBV7-8,16,CASSLDLMQGTYGYTF,TGTGCCAGCAGCTTAGACCTCATGCAGGGCACCTATGGCTACACCTTC
TRBJ1-5,-,-,TRBV19,17,CASSTSFAGMNSQPQHF,TGTGCCAGTAGTACCTCCTTTGCAGGGATGAATAGTCAGCCCCAGCATTTT
TRBJ2-5,TRBD2,-,TRBV2,14,CASSEPTSMETQYF,TGTGCCAGCAGTGAACCGACTAGCATGGAGACCCAGTACTTC
TRBJ2-7,-,-,TRBV2,16,CASSEDGLWKSYEQYF,TGTGCCAGCAGTGAAGACGGGTTGTGGAAATCCTACGAGCAGTACTTC
TRBJ1-1,-,-,TRBV19,14,CASSPGEGGTEAFF,TGTGCCAGTAGTCCAGGGGAGGGAGGGACTGAAGCTTTCTTT
TRBJ2-5,TRBD2,-,TRBV11-2,14,CASSRMGGRETQYF,TGTGCCAGCAGCCGAATGGGGGGGAGGGAGACCCAGTACTTC
TRBJ2-2,TRBD2,-,TRBV7-6,17,CASSFELAGGHNGELFF,TGTGCCAGCAGCTTCGAGCTAGCGGGGGGGCATAACGGGGAGCTGTTTTTT
TRBJ2-7,TRBD1,-,TRBV6-5,15,CASRQGLFESYEQYF,TGTGCCAGCAGACAGGGGTTGTTCGAATCCTACGAGCAGTACTTC
TRBJ1-2,TRBD1,-,TRBV5-1,11,CASSLGGGYTF,TGCGCCAGCAGCTTAGGGGGCGGCTACACCTTC
TRBJ1-1,-,-,TRBV2,13,CATKEGEPTEAFF,TGTGCCACCAAGGAGGGAGAGCCCACTGAAGCTTTCTTT
TRBJ2-1,TRBD1,-,TRBV28,13,CASSSTGGEEQFF,TGTGCCAGCAGTTCCACAGGGGGAGAAGAGCAGTTCTTC
TRBJ1-1,TRBD1,once,TRBV29-1,14,CSVSQGQGSTEAFF,TGCAGCGTTTCACAGGGACAGGGGAGCACTGAAGCTTTCTTT
TRBJ2-1,TRBD1,-,TRBV24-1,17,CATSPSPGQGTYNEQFF,TGTGCCACCAGCCCATCCCCGGGACAGGGCACCTACAATGAGCAGTTCTTC
TRBJ1-1,-,once,TRBV5-4,15,CASSPGTLRGTEAFF,TGTGCCAGCAGCCCAGGGACCCTCAGGGGCACTGAAGCTTTCTTT
TRBJ1-1,-,-,TRBV9,15,CASSVASGLGTEAFF,TGTGCCAGCAGCGTGGCCTCTGGACTGGGAACTGAAGCTTTCTTT
TRBJ2-2,-,few,TRBV10-2,15,CASKDPGQGTGELFF,TGCGCCAGCAAAGACCCCGGGCAGGGCACCGGGGAGCTGTTTTTT
TRBJ2-5,TRBD2,-,TRBV11-2,17,CASSSGVVAGVQETQYF,TGTGCCAGCAGCAGCGGGGTAGTAGCGGGAGTCCAAGAGACCCAGTACTTC
TRBJ1-1,TRBD1,-,TRBV30,17,CAWTTKDRGPKNTEAFF,TGTGCCTGGACTACTAAGGACAGGGGGCCCAAGAACACTGAAGCTTTCTTT
TRBJ2-1,-,-,TRBV6-5,11,CASSGGNEQFF,TGTGCCAGCAGCGGGGGCAATGAGCAGTTCTTC
TRBJ2-2,-,-,TRBV28,14,CASIPRLGTGELFF,TGTGCCAGCATTCCACGACTAGGGACCGGGGAGCTGTTTTTT